The 14 T cell receptor beta chains below come from one sample, sequenced in a study of regulatory T cells in long-lasting Graves disease. The time point: newly diagnosed GD, antithyroid drugs for less than 3 months. There was RNA extracted from PBMCs, and the TCR library was made from it. Both iRepertoire HTBI primers and Arm-PCR of CDR3 regions were used to build the TCR beta libraries. TCRdb reanalysed the multiplex PCR reads using MiXCR and keeps one entry per CDR3 protein. The profile shows a few hundred thousand distinct CDR3 sequences, about 14% of them singletons. These data are also associated with another study on T cells in Graves' hyperthyroidism and ophthalmopathy.

The sequencing used peripheral blood mononuclear cells (PBMCs), collected at new diagnosis, from a patient treated with antithyroid drugs. These receptors came from a man aged 25 to 40 with Graves disease.

This clonotype was detected a few times. The rearrangement uses TRBV24-1 and TRBJ1-2; 7 positions agree with TRBD1. The CDR3 length is 15 residues. V trimming: 7 bases; J trimming: 6 bases; junction bases outside the gene matches: 13. Germline V gives CDR1 KGHDR, CDR2 SFDVKD. CDR3 sequence (DNA): TGTGCCACCAGCTCAACAGGGGCCCCTTTAAATGGCTACACCTTC. This gives the protein CATSSTGAPLNGYTF.

This clonotype has more than one count but fewer than ten. This rearrangement joins TRBV20-1 to TRBJ2-1; tentatively, D is TRBD2 (6 bases). Germline V gene data show CDR1 as DFQATT and CDR2 as SNEGSKA (reference sequence). Between the trimmed V and J ends, which lost 5 bases and 15 bases, there was a span of 14 bases. This CDR3 region has 10 residues. The CDR3 region is CSAVAEGGFF. The CDR3 bases are TGCAGTGCTGTAGCGGAAGGCGGGTTCTTC.

The V gene is TRBV15, the J gene TRBJ1-2, with TRBD1 as a possible D gene (5 bases). The CDR3 covers 14 residues. V shed 0 bases and J shed 3 bases, with 8 bases lying between them. Germline V lookup: CDR1 LNHNV, CDR2 YYDKDF (reference sequence). CDR3 bases: TGTGCCACCAGCAGAGATGGGGGATACTATGGCTACACCTTC. It yields the protein CATSRDGGYYGYTF.

As to this clonotype: Given a much more abundant clone one base away, this may be a read error. The genes are TRBV7-8 and TRBJ2-7; D not certain. Germline V gene sequence: CDR1 SGHVS, CDR2 FQNEAQ. There are 12 residues in the CDR3. Trimming took 2 bases from V and 6 from J, leaving 8 bases between them. CDR3 loop: CASSLSVIEQYF. As DNA, the CDR3 is TGTGCCAGCAGCTTATCAGTCATCGAGCAGTACTTC. The entire variable domain, with the rest obtained from reference TRBV7-8 and TRBJ2-7, is as follows: GAGVSQSPRYKVAKRGQDVALRCDPISGHVSLFWYQQALGQGPEFLTYFQNEAQLDKSGLPSDRFFAERPEGSVSTLKIQRTQQEDSAVYLCASSLSVIEQYFGPGTRLTVT.

This clonotype showed up many times. The gene calls are TRBV12-3 or TRBV12-4 and TRBJ1-6; D call uncertain. The CDR3 has 13 amino acids. Trimming shortened V by 2 bases and J by 9 bases, and 8 bases separated the two germline ends. CDR3 DNA sequence: TGTGCCAGCAGTTTACTTTTCCCTTCACCCCTCCACTTT. It translates to CASSLLFPSPLHF.

The table lists this clonotype with many counts. The CDR3: CASSLQGSRQKYF. Here the CDR3 DNA reads TGTGCCAGCAGCTTACAGGGTAGCAGACAGAAGTACTTC. The V call is TRBV7-2, the J call TRBJ2-7, with a tentative D call TRBD1 (5 bases). The CDR3 consists of 13 residues. The V end was cut by 2 bases, the J end by 11 bases, with 16 bases between. Germline loops: CDR1 SGHTA, CDR2 FQGNSA.

This clonotype was observed many times. The V call is TRBV11-2, the J call TRBJ2-1; 7 nucleotides align to TRBD2. Germline V lookup: CDR1 SGHAT, CDR2 FQNNGV. V dropped 4 bases and J dropped 6; count of bases not matched to a gene: 6. The CDR3 spans 14 residues. CDR3 DNA sequence: TGTGCCAGCAGCTCCCCCGGGAGGCGCAATGAGCAGTTCTTC. This codes for CASSSPGRRNEQFF.

For the CDR3, the DNA is TGCGCCAGCAGTCCGGGACAGAACTTGTATGGCTACACCTTC. It is translated as CASSPGQNLYGYTF. The chain carries TRBV10-2 and TRBJ1-2; 7 nucleotides line up with TRBD1. Germline CDR1 is WSHSY and CDR2 is SAAADI. The CDR3 has 14 amino acids. J gave up 5 bases and V 5 bases, and 8 bases lay outside the gene matches.

The rearrangement joins TRBV29-1 to TRBJ2-7; 12 nucleotides agree with TRBD1. The CDR3 spans 13 residues. In germline, CDR1 is SQVTM, CDR2 ANQGSEA. J was trimmed by 6 bases and V by 7 bases; bases with no gene match: 7. This CDR3 reads CSAPGTGGVEQYF. The CDR3 nucleotides are TGCAGCGCCCCAGGGACAGGGGGCGTCGAGCAGTACTTC.

The sample holds many counts of this clonotype. The chain employs TRBV11-2 and TRBJ2-7; D may be TRBD1 or TRBD2 (5 bases each). This CDR3 region has 14 residues. Germline CDR1 is SGHAT and CDR2 is FQNNGV. Deletions cut 3 bases from V and 2 bases from J, with 11 bases between. The CDR3 coding sequence is TGTGCCAGCAGCTTGTGGGACGGCACCTACGAGCAGTACTTC. Translating it yields CASSLWDGTYEQYF. Full variable domain (missing parts from reference TRBV11-2 and TRBJ2-7): EAGVAQSPRYKIIEKRQSVAFWCNPISGHATLYWYQQILGQGPKLLIQFQNNGVVDDSQLPKDRFSAERLKGVDSTLKIQPAKLEDSAVYLCASSLWDGTYEQYFGPGTRLTVT.

This clonotype appeared many times. The rearrangement links TRBV11-2 to TRBJ2-3; D possibly matches TRBD1 or TRBD2 (5 bases each). V shed 5 bases and J shed 1 base, with 10 bases lying between them. This CDR3 has 14 amino acids. Germline lookup yields CDR1 SGHAT and CDR2 FQNNGV. The CDR3 loop reads CASSPGPRTDTQYF. The CDR3 bases are TGTGCCAGCAGCCCGGGACCGCGCACAGATACGCAGTATTTT.

This clonotype was detected ten times or more. V is TRBV28 and J is TRBJ2-3, with a weak D call TRBD2 (5 bases). The length of the CDR3 is 14 residues. From germline, CDR1 is MDHEN and CDR2 SYDVKM. Trimming took 1 base from V and 1 from J, leaving 6 bases between them. The CDR3 sequence: CASSLYSGTDTQYF. DNA of the CDR3: TGTGCCAGCAGTTTATATAGCGGCACAGATACGCAGTATTTT.

This clonotype was observed many times. The chain employs TRBV14 and TRBJ1-4; TRBD1 agrees at 8 bases. The CDR3 has 14 residues. Trimming cost V 8 bases and J 8 bases; bases outside gene matches: 10. Germline CDR1 SGHDN, CDR2 FVKESK. The CDR3 nucleotides read TGTGCCAGCGCTGCCAGGGGGCGCTGGGAAAAACTGTTTTTT. It is translated as CASAARGRWEKLFF.

This clonotype was counted ten times or more. The gene calls are TRBV7-9 and TRBJ2-5, with D possibly being TRBD2 (5 bases). V gave up 1 base and J gave up 0 bases, with 12 bases separating them. The germline CDR1 and CDR2 sequences are SEHNR and FQNEAQ (reference sequence). This CDR3 has 16 amino acids. The CDR3 nucleotides are TGTGCCAGCAGCTTAGGCGGAGGCCGGAACCAAGAGACCCAGTACTTC. Protein sequence: CASSLGGGRNQETQYF.